This T cell receptor beta chain came from a study of T cells expressing NK-cell markers. Whole-study findings and limits: It was still unclear whether expanded NKG2C+ T cell clones were HCMV specific. Dominance of the CD3+CD56-NKG2C+ fraction by these clonotypes also held in a handful of donors.

The CDR3 contains 15 residues. Germline V lookup: CDR1 SGHVS, CDR2 FNYEAQ. TCRdb re-called the 5' RACE reads; every CDR3 protein appears as one record, without DNA. The sample table sets out more than 120,000 distinct CDR3 sequences. As concerns this clonotype: Its antigen is currently unknown.

This rearrangement joins TRBV7-6 to TRBJ2-1; TCRdb gives TRBD1 as the D gene, but with no DNA this cannot be confirmed. Sequences were obtained from blood T cells: a sorted CD56 or NKG2C T cell subset, CD4+ or CD8+ T cells, or bulk PBMC T cells (not recorded which). The sequence came from a man younger than 30 in good health. The CDR3 sequence: CASSLTDSLHNEQFF.